The rows below give T cell receptor beta chains drawn from one sample of a study of tumor and adjacent non-tumor tissue in lung cancer. Via MiXCR, TCRdb re-called the multiplex PCR reads, giving one row per CDR3 protein. The table includes 60,000 to 85,000 distinct CDR3 sequences, roughly 80% detected once. The sequenced sample was lung tumor tissue. Source of these receptors: a woman between 45 and 60 years old with non-small cell lung cancer. The CDR3 runs from the conserved cysteine through the conserved F or W. Fields, in order: clone size, J gene, D gene, V gene, CDR3 DNA, CDR3 protein. A D gene is named only where the DNA matches it firmly. The size entry is marked missing in some rows and otherwise reads once, few, many or a size class.

- TRBJ2-1 - TRBV12-5 TGTGCTAGTGGTTTGGCCATCGGGACATGCAACAATGAGCAGTTCTTC CASGLAIGTCNNEQFF
many TRBJ2-5 TRBD2 TRBV5-4 TGTGCCAGCAGCGCCGGGACTAGCGGGAGTTATGAGACCCAGTACTTC CASSAGTSGSYETQYF
many TRBJ2-5 TRBD2 TRBV12-3/TRBV12-4 TGTGCCAGCAGTCCGGCCGCTTTCGGACTAGCGGGGGTCGCAGAGACCCAGTACTTC CASSPAAFGLAGVAETQYF
- TRBJ2-3 - TRBV6-1 TGCGCCAGCAGTGCTCGGGTCTCAACAGGTACGCAGTATTTT CASSARVSTGTQYF
- TRBJ1-3 TRBD1 TRBV10-3 TGTGCCATCAGTGATATGGCGACAGGGCGAAGCTCTGGAAACACCATATATTTT CAISDMATGRSSGNTIYF
once TRBJ2-5 TRBD2 TRBV28 TGTGCCAGCAGCTCCCCCACTAGCGGAGTAAGGGAGACCCAGTACTTC CASSSPTSGVRETQYF
- TRBJ2-7 TRBD2 TRBV28 TGTGCCAGCCGGGAGGTTGCAAGACTGTCCGAGCAGGACTTT CASREVARLSEQDF
- TRBJ1-3 - TRBV4-3 TGCGCCAGCAGTCAAACACGGACTGACTACTCTGGAAAGTCCATATATTTT CASSQTRTDYSGKSIYF
- TRBJ2-1 TRBD1 TRBV4-3 TGCGCCAGCAGCCAAGACAGGGGGCTAAGGAATGAGGAGTTTTTC CASSQDRGLRNEEFF
- TRBJ2-1 - TRBV19 TGTGCCAGTGGCTCGAGGGGGTTGGGGTCGAACAATGAGCAGTTCTTC CASGSRGLGSNNEQFF
- TRBJ2-3 TRBD1 TRBV4-3 TGCGCCAGCAGCCAAGACCCCGGGACAGGGAGAGATACGCAGTATTTT CASSQDPGTGRDTQYF
- TRBJ2-6 - TRBV5-5 TGTGCCAGCAGCTTGGTTGGAGGAAGCTCTGGGGCCAACGTCCCGACTTTC CASSLVGGSSGANVPTF
- TRBJ2-7 - TRBV5-5 TGTGCCAGCAGCTTGGCATCCGGCGAAGTTGTAACCTACGAGCAGTACTTT CASSLASGEVVTYEQYF
- TRBJ2-3 TRBD2 TRBV20-1 TGCAGTGCTGGAGTAGGGCTAGCGGGGGCTATCACAGATACGCAGTATTTT CSAGVGLAGAITDTQYF
- TRBJ2-7 TRBD1 TRBV20-1 TGCAGTGCTGAGCCCGGGACAGGGGGCTACAATCAGTACTTC CSAEPGTGGYNQYF
- TRBJ2-3 - TRBV14 TGTGCCAGCAGCCGAGATCTGCGGGATACGCAGTATTTT CASSRDLRDTQYF
- TRBJ1-1 - TRBV29-1 TGCAGCGTTCGACAACAGCTGAACACTGAAACTTTCTTT CSVRQQLNTETFF
- TRBJ2-1 TRBD2 TRBV4-1 TGCACCAGCAGAGGACCGGGAGGGCCCAATGAGCAGTTCTTC CTSRGPGGPNEQFF
once TRBJ2-1 - TRBV12-3/TRBV12-4 TGTGCCAGCGGTTTGGCACCTATGCAGTTCTTC CASGLAPMQFF
- TRBJ2-3 - TRBV29-1 TGCAGCGTTGCATATTTCGGGGGCCAGGGTAGGCAGTATTTT CSVAYFGGQGRQYF
- TRBJ2-1 - TRBV20-1 TGCAGTGATCCTGGAGCTTATGAGCAGTTCTTC CSDPGAYEQFF
few TRBJ2-1 - TRBV24-1 TGTGCCACCAGTATGGCCAGCAACAGATCCTACAATGAGCTGTTCTTC CATSMASNRSYNELFF
- TRBJ2-3 TRBD2 TRBV19 TGTGCCAGTCGTATAACGGGGGGGCCAGGAGATACGCAGTATTTT CASRITGGPGDTQYF
- TRBJ1-1 TRBD1 TRBV6-1 TGTGCCAGCAGTAAAGGGACAGCCGCCCGCACTGAAGCTTTCTTT CASSKGTAARTEAFF
- TRBJ2-1 - TRBV20-1 TGCAGTGCTCCCGGTGGGAACTTCCAGTTCTTC CSAPGGNFQFF
- TRBJ2-3 - TRBV20-1 TGCAGTGCCGCCGGTCCTACGGCAGGGAGCGCAGATACGCAGTATTTT CSAAGPTAGSADTQYF
- TRBJ2-7 - TRBV6-1 TGTGCCACTTCCGGGACCACGTCCTACGAGCAGTACTTC CATSGTTSYEQYF
- TRBJ2-2 TRBD1 TRBV28 TGTACCAGCAGCTGGACAGGGGGATCGGCCGGGGAGCTGTTTTTT CTSSWTGGSAGELFF
- TRBJ2-2 TRBD1 TRBV20-1 TGTAGTGCCCCCAGGGGGCAAGTCGGGGAGCTGTTTTTT CSAPRGQVGELFF
- TRBJ2-1 - TRBV29-1 TGCAGCGTTGAAGGGGCTAGCCCTCGCTCCTACGATGAGCAGTTCTTC CSVEGASPRSYDEQFF
- TRBJ2-5 TRBD1 TRBV11-2 TGTGCCAAGAGCCTTACAGGGGAGACCCAGAACTTC CAKSLTGETQNF
- TRBJ2-6 TRBD1 TRBV4-2 TGTGCTAACAGCCAAGATAAGTTCGGGACAGGGGCTCCTGGGGCCAACGTCCTGACTTTC CANSQDKFGTGAPGANVLTF
- TRBJ1-6 - TRBV20-1 TGCAGTGCTCGACTGAATGGGGTCGTGTCTCGGACGGAGCAGGGATCACCCCTCCACTTT CSARLNGVVSRTEQGSPLHF
- TRBJ2-1 - TRBV11-2 TGTGCCAGCACCCCAGAGGACGTGGAAAGCTCCTACAATGAGCAGTTCTTC CASTPEDVESSYNEQFF
- TRBJ2-5 - TRBV20-1 TGCTGTGCTAATAAAGAAGGAATATGGACCCAGTACTTC CCANKEGIWTQYF
- TRBJ1-2 - TRBV12-3/TRBV12-4 TGTGCCAGCAGTCCAACAAATAAGAACAATGGCTACACCTTC CASSPTNKNNGYTF
- TRBJ2-1 - TRBV11-2 TGTGCCAGCAGCTTTATAGGGAAAGGAGACAATGAGCAGTTCTTC CASSFIGKGDNEQFF
- TRBJ1-2 - TRBV12-3/TRBV12-4 TGTACCAGCAATCCGACAAATAAGAACTATGGCTACACCTTC CTSNPTNKNYGYTF
- TRBJ2-5 - TRBV6-6 TGTGCCAGCAGTCCCGGGAACCCGCCGGGGGCCCAGTACTTC CASSPGNPPGAQYF
- TRBJ2-6 TRBD1 TRBV12-3/TRBV12-4 TGTGCCATCAGTACCTCCACAGGGGATGAGGCCAACCTCCTGACTTTC CAISTSTGDEANLLTF
- TRBJ2-1 - TRBV20-1 TGCAGTGCTAGAAGTCTATCAGACTCCTACAATGGGCAGTTCTTC CSARSLSDSYNGQFF
- TRBJ1-1 - TRBV5-4 TGTGCCAGCAGCTTGGTTGGGAACGCTCAAGCTTTCTTT CASSLVGNAQAFF
- TRBJ2-5 TRBD2 TRBV18 TGTGCCAGCTCACCGGGTAGCGGGTACCTAGAGACCCAGTACTTC CASSPGSGYLETQYF
once TRBJ2-1 TRBD2 TRBV29-1 TGCAGTGTTAACCTTCCAGGCGGGAGAAGCCACAATGAACAGTTCTTC CSVNLPGGRSHNEQFF